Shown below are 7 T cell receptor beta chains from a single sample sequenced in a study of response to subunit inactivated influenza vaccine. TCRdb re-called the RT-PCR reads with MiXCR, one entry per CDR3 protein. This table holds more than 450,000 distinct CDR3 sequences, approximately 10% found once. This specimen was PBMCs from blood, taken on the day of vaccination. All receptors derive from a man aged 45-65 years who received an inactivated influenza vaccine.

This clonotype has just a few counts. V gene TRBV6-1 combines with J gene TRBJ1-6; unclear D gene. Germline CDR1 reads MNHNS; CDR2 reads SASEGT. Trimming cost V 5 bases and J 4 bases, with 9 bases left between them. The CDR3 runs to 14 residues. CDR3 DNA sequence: TGTGCCAGCAGTCCCCCGGGATATAATTCACCCCTCCACTTT. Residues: CASSPPGYNSPLHF.

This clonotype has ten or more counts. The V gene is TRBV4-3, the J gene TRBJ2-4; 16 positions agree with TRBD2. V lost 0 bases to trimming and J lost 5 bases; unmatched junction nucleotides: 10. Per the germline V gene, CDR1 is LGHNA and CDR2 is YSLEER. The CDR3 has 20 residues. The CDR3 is CASSQEGTSGGAGSQNIQYF. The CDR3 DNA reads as TGCGCCAGCAGCCAAGAAGGGACTAGCGGGGGGGCCGGGTCACAAAACATTCAGTACTTC.

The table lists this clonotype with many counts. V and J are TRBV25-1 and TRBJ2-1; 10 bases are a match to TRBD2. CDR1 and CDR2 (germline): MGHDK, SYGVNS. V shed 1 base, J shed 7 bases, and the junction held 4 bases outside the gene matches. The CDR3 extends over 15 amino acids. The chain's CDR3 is CASSEWASGSNEQFF. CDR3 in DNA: TGTGCCAGCAGTGAATGGGCTAGCGGGAGTAATGAGCAGTTCTTC.

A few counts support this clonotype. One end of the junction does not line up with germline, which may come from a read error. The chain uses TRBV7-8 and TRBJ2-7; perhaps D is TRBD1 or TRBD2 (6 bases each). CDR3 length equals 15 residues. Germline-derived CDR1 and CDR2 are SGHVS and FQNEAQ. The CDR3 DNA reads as TGTGCCAGCAGCTTAGAATCGGGGGCGTCCTCCGAGCAGTACTTC. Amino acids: CASSLESGASSEQYF.

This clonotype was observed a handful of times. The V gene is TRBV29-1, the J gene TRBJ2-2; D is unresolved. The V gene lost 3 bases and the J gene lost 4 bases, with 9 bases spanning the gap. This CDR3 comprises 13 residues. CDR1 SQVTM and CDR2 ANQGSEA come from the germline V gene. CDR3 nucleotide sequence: TGCAGCGTTGACCCAGGCCTCACCGGGGAGCTGTTTTTT. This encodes CSVDPGLTGELFF.

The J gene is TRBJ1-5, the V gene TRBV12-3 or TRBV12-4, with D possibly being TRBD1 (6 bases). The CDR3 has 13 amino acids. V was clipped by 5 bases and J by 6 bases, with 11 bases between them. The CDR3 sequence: CASSNRVTQPQHF. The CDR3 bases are TGTGCCAGCAGTAACAGGGTTACTCAGCCCCAGCATTTT.

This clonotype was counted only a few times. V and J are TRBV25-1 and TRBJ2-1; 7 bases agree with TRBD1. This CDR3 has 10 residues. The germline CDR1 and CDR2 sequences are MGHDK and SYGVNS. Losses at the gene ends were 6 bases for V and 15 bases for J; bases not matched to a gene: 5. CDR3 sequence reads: CASREQGWFF. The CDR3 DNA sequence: TGTGCCAGCAGGGAACAGGGGTGGTTCTTC.